Here is one T cell receptor beta chain with its context. The antigen remains unidentified. The CDR3 runs 11 residues. V lost 1 base, J lost 5 bases, and 0 bases lay in between. Per the germline V gene, CDR1 is SEHNR and CDR2 is FQNEAQ (reference sequence). The sample belongs to a study of graft-versus-host responses after intestinal transplantation. For the study at large: Every one of the recipients received anti-thymocyte globulin induction and afterwards took tacrolimus and steroids for roughly three years. General study points: In patients with graft-donor T cell macrochimerism, allograft graft-versus-host to host-versus-graft clonal ratios were high. Early post-transplant HvG declines tracked with peak circulating GvH clone levels. The authors found GvH clones in recipient marrow, some appearing first in ileum or blood.

Using immunoSEQ multiplex PCR, the repertoire was profiled, and TCRdb retains in-frame clones only, with some absent. The data contain just over 40,000 clones, about 95% of them singletons. The chain joins TRBV7-9 to TRBJ2-1; no clear D. The sequencing used unstimulated CD8+ T cells sorted from spleen or lymph node cells, collected before transplant. This clonotype was obtained from a human donor who was the organ donor for an intestinal transplant. DNA for the CDR3: TGTGCCAGCAGCTTAGACAATGAGCAGTTCTTC. It is translated as CASSLDNEQFF.